These 17 T cell receptor beta chains were all obtained from the same sample, sequenced in a study of technical replicates of blood from several donors. TCRdb's copy holds only in-frame clones and misses some; the assay was immunoSEQ multiplex PCR. The sample yields about 13,000 clones, about 86% seen once. Sequenced material: PBMCs. These receptors came from a human donor in good health.

The chain recombines TRBV9 with TRBJ2-5; 7 positions agree with TRBD1. J lost 0 bases, V lost 3 bases, and 8 bases had no gene match. The CDR3 is made up of 16 amino acids. CDR1 and CDR2 (germline): SGDLS, YYNGEE. For the CDR3, the DNA is TGTGCCAGCAGCGCCTCCGGGACAGCGTACCAAGAGACCCAGTACTTC. Its protein is CASSASGTAYQETQYF.

In DNA, the CDR3 is TGCGCCAGCAGCTTGGCCCCGGCCACTGGAGCCTACGAGCAGTACTTC. Residues: CASSLAPATGAYEQYF. This chain connects TRBV5-1 to TRBJ2-7, with no clear D. The germline CDR1 and CDR2 sequences are SGHRS and YFSETQ. Trimming shortened V by 0 bases and J by 2 bases, and 15 bases separated the two germline ends. This CDR3 has 16 residues.

The chain is built from TRBV18 and TRBJ1-2, with 11 bases identical to TRBD1. The CDR3 spans 12 residues. J was trimmed by 7 bases and V by 6 bases; bases with no gene match: 1. Germline V gives CDR1 KGHSH, CDR2 LQKENI. CDR3 region: CASSGQGAGYTF. The CDR3 coding sequence is TGTGCCAGCTCTGGACAGGGGGCTGGCTACACCTTC.

The chain carries TRBV14 and TRBJ2-3; D might be TRBD2 (5 bases). Germline CDR1 is SGHDN and CDR2 is FVKESK. The CDR3 length is 12 residues. V lost 1 base, J lost 8 bases, and 7 bases lay in between. The CDR3 DNA reads TGTGCCAGCAGCCAAGCGGCGGGTACGCAGTATTTT. Its protein product is CASSQAAGTQYF.

The rearrangement joins TRBV28 to TRBJ1-1; D is uncertain. The CDR3 runs to 15 residues. Germline lookup yields CDR1 MDHEN and CDR2 SYDVKM. With 6 bases removed from V and 4 bases from J, the gap between germline ends came to 18 bases. The DNA for the CDR3 is TGTGCCAGCAGGCCGGCCAAGGTGACGGGCACTGAAGCTTTCTTT. It specifies CASRPAKVTGTEAFF.

The rearrangement uses TRBV2 and TRBJ2-7, with a weak D call TRBD1 (7 bases). This CDR3 is 15 amino acids long. Deletions cut 5 bases from V and 2 bases from J, with 16 bases between. The V gene's germline CDR1 is SNHLY and CDR2 FYNNEI. As DNA, the CDR3 is TGTGCCAGCAGTTCAGGGGGGACAGTGGCCTACGAGCAGTACTTC. It specifies CASSSGGTVAYEQYF.

The V call is TRBV7-2, the J call TRBJ2-5; a weak D match, TRBD1 (5 bases). CDR3 length: 14 residues. CDR1 and CDR2 (germline): SGHTA, FQGNSA. V shed 5 bases and J shed 5 bases, with 15 bases lying between them. The CDR3 reads CASSPSDTGETQYF. The CDR3 coding sequence is TGTGCCAGCAGCCCTTCGGACACCGGGGAGACCCAGTACTTC.

The J gene is TRBJ2-7, the V gene TRBV18, with D possibly being TRBD1 (6 bases). Per the germline V gene, CDR1 is KGHSH and CDR2 is LQKENI. The V end lost 6 bases, the J end lost 5 bases, and 11 bases lay between the germline ends. The CDR3 extends over 12 amino acids. CDR3 sequence (DNA): TGTGCCAGCTCCCCAACAGGGCACGAGCAGTACTTC. Amino acid sequence: CASSPTGHEQYF.

In nucleotides, the CDR3 is TGCAGCGTTGGAGGCAGGGTGGCACTCGAAGCTTTCTTT. This translates into CSVGGRVALEAFF. V gene TRBV29-1 combines with J gene TRBJ1-1, with D possibly matching TRBD1 (5 bases). Germline loops: CDR1 SQVTM, CDR2 ANQGSEA. Trimming removed 4 bases from V and 8 bases from J, with 17 bases in between. The CDR3 loop spans 13 amino acids.

The V call is TRBV5-1, the J call TRBJ1-3; 7 positions agree with TRBD1. The ends lost 0 bases at V and 4 bases at J; junction bases unmatched: 4. The germline CDR1 and CDR2 sequences are SGHRS and YFSETQ. This CDR3 is 15 amino acids long. Written as DNA, the CDR3 is TGCGCCAGCAGCTTGGTACAGGGGACCGGAAACACCATATATTTT. As protein: CASSLVQGTGNTIYF.

This rearrangement joins TRBV5-1 to TRBJ1-3, with TRBD1 matching over 12 bases. Trimming at V came to 5 bases and at J to 3 bases, leaving 12 bases not matched to a gene. The CDR3 length is 18 residues. The germline V gene encodes CDR1 SGHRS and CDR2 YFSETQ. CDR3 loop: CASRPQPGQGALGNTIYF. For the CDR3, the DNA is TGCGCCAGCAGACCTCAACCGGGACAGGGGGCGCTTGGAAACACCATATATTTT. The whole variable domain, filled in from reference TRBV5-1 and TRBJ1-3, reads KAGVTQTPRYLIKTRGQQVTLSCSPISGHRSVSWYQQTPGQGLQFLFEYFSETQRNKGNFPGRFSGRQFSNSRSEMNVSTLELGDSALYLCASRPQPGQGALGNTIYFGEGSWLTVV.

This clone occurred once. Germline and junction disagree at one end, which may indicate a read error. The chain has TRBV6-1 and TRBJ2-7; TRBD2 matches at 11 bases. Germline V gene data show CDR1 as MNHNS and CDR2 as SASEGT. The CDR3 has 15 amino acids. CDR3 loop: CASSSGLAGSSEQYF. CDR3 nucleotides: TGTGCCAGCAGTTCCGGACTAGCGGGTTCCTCCGAGCAGTACTTC.

The rearrangement uses TRBV7-6 and TRBJ2-5; a possible D gene is TRBD1 (5 bases). Trimming took off 5 bases at V and 2 bases at J, with 9 bases between the two ends. The germline V gene has CDR1 SGHVS and CDR2 FNYEAQ. The CDR3 loop spans 13 amino acids. The chain's CDR3 is CASSPTVQETQYF. CDR3 nucleotide sequence: TGTGCCAGCAGCCCGACAGTACAAGAGACCCAGTACTTC.

The chain carries TRBV5-1 and TRBJ1-1; D is perhaps TRBD1 (6 bases). CDR3 length equals 14 residues. V was cut by 0 bases and J by 4 bases, with 10 bases left in between. Germline assignment: CDR1 SGHRS and CDR2 YFSETQ. The CDR3 DNA reads TGCGCCAGCAGCTTGGACAGGGTGGCCACTGAAGCTTTCTTT. Encoded protein: CASSLDRVATEAFF.

V and J are TRBV2 and TRBJ2-7; D might be TRBD1 (6 bases). With 5 bases removed from V and 3 bases from J, the gap between germline ends came to 14 bases. Germline V gene lookup returns CDR1 SNHLY and CDR2 FYNNEI. This CDR3 contains 14 residues. CDR3 sequence (DNA): TGTGCCAGCAGTACAGGGCCCTTTGGCTACGAGCAGTACTTC. Amino acids: CASSTGPFGYEQYF.

V usage is TRBV19 and J usage is TRBJ2-7, with TRBD1 matching 7 bases. There are 14 residues in the CDR3. With V trimmed by 7 bases and J by 0 bases, 6 bases remained unmatched. Germline CDR1 and CDR2: LNHDA and SQIVND (reference sequence). The CDR3: CASKTGWNSYEQYF. In DNA, the CDR3 is TGTGCCAGTAAGACAGGGTGGAACTCCTACGAGCAGTACTTC.

The gene calls are TRBV11-2 and TRBJ2-3, with 8 bases matching TRBD2. Germline V gives CDR1 SGHAT, CDR2 FQNNGV. This CDR3 is 15 amino acids long. V lost 7 bases, J lost 1 base, and 7 bases stayed unmatched. CDR3 in amino acids: CASTYGSGGTDTQYF. In DNA form, the CDR3 reads TGTGCCAGCACCTACGGTAGCGGGGGCACAGATACGCAGTATTTT. Based on the CDR3 plus reference TRBV11-2 and TRBJ2-3, the full variable domain is EAGVAQSPRYKIIEKRQSVAFWCNPISGHATLYWYQQILGQGPKLLIQFQNNGVVDDSQLPKDRFSAERLKGVDSTLKIQPAKLEDSAVYLCASTYGSGGTDTQYFGPGTRLTVL.